The clone carrying this T cell receptor (beta chain) was counted at least ten times. Each CDR3 protein gets one entry after TCRdb re-called the RT-PCR reads with MiXCR. The data hold about 57,000 distinct CDR3 sequences, with more than 10% observed a single time. This sample was taken from a study of patients and donors after allogeneic stem cell transplantation. CDR1 is KGHSH and CDR2 is LQKENI in the germline V gene. The V gene lost 6 bases and the J gene lost 5 bases, with 22 bases spanning the gap. The CDR3 contains 17 residues. The chain links TRBV18 to TRBJ1-4; TRBD1 is a possible D gene (5 bases). The TCR sequence derives from a human donor who was either an allogeneic HSCT recipient or a stem cell or donor lymphocyte infusion donor (not recorded which). It is not recorded whose cells these are; they may come from a transplant donor. The sample taken for sequencing was blood, either unsorted or a sorted T cell fraction (not recorded which). CDR3 loop: CASSLSTGRGINEKLFF. For the CDR3, the DNA is TGTGCCAGCTCGCTATCGACGGGGAGGGGCATAAATGAAAAACTGTTTTTT.